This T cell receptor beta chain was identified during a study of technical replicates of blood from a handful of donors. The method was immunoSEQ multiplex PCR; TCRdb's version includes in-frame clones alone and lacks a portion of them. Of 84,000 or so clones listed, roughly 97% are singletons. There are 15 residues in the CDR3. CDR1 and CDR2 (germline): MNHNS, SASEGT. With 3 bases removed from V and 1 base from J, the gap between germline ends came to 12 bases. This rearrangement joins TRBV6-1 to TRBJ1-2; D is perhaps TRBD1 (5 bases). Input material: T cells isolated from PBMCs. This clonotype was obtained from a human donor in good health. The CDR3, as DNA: TGTGCCAGCAGTGATTGGGGCTTGGTTAACTATGGCTACACCTTC. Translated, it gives CASSDWGLVNYGYTF.